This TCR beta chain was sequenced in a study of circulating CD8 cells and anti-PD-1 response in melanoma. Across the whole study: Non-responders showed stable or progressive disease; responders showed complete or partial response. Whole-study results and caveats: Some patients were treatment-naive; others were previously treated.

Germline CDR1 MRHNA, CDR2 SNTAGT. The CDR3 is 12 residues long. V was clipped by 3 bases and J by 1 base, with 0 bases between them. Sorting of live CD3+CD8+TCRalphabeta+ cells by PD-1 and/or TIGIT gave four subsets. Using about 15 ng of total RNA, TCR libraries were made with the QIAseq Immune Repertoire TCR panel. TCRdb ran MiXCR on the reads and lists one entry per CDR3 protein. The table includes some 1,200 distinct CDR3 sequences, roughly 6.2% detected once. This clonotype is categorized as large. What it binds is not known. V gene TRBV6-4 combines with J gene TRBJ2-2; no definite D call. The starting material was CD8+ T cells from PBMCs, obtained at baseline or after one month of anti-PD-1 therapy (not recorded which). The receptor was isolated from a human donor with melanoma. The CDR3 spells CASSENTGELFF. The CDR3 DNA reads TGTGCCAGCAGTGAGAACACCGGGGAGCTGTTTTTT.